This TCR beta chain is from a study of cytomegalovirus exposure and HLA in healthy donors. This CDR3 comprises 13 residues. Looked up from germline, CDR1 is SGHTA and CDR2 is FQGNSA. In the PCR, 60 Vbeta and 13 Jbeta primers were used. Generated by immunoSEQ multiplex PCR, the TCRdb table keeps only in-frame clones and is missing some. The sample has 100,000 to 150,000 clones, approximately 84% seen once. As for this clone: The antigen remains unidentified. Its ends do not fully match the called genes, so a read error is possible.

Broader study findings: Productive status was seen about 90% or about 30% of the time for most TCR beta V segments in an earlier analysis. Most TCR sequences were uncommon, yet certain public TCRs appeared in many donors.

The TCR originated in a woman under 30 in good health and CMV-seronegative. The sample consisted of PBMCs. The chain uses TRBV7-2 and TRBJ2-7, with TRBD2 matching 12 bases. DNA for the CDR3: TGTGCCAGCAGCTCACTAGCGGGAGGTGCCCACGCCTTC. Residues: CASSSLAGGAHAF.